Listed below are T cell receptor beta chains from one sample, sequenced in a study of technical replicates of blood from several donors. Sequenced by immunoSEQ multiplex PCR; TCRdb stores in-frame clones only, minus some. This sample has 64,000 or so clones; approximately 86% occur once, and the top ten carry around 5.5%. The sequencing input was PBMCs. These receptors were obtained from a human donor in good health. Some clones in this sample may be carry-over from other donors' samples. Each CDR3 is given without its conserved first and last residue.

TRBJ1-5 | TRBV4-2 | ASSQDAGNQPQH
TRBJ2-3 | TRBV11-3 | ASSLNNAGASDTQY
TRBJ2-5 | TRBV2 | ASRSGLAGMEETQY
TRBJ2-1 | TRBV7-2 | ASSLGLYNEQF
TRBJ2-2 | TRBV2 | ASSPGLAGAGTGELF
TRBJ2-7 | TRBV13 | ASSMMGAGYEQY
TRBJ2-7 | TRBV2 | ASTETYEQY
TRBJ1-1 | TRBV18 | ASSTGVLAF
TRBJ2-2 | TRBV19 | ASARRGYTGELF
TRBJ2-1 | TRBV5-1 | ASSSSGAYNEQF
TRBJ1-5 | TRBV18 | ASSPRGRQEGRNQPQH
TRBJ1-1 | TRBV11-3 | ASSSTGDTEAF
TRBJ2-1 | TRBV9 | ASSGTSDNEQF
TRBJ2-3 | TRBV4-3 | ASSHYGGLAGGYTQY
TRBJ1-2 | TRBV5-4 | ASSLNSNYGYT
TRBJ1-4 | TRBV4-1 | ASSHMFLTATNEKLF
TRBJ1-4 | TRBV7-2 | ASSKRQATNEKLF
TRBJ2-2 | TRBV18 | ASSSRTGSSTGELF
TRBJ2-3 | TRBV15 | ATSRSGGARDTQY
TRBJ2-2 | TRBV6-5 | ASSYWTGGLTGELF
TRBJ2-1 | TRBV5-1 | ASSFSGAYNEQF
TRBJ1-6 | TRBV4-3 | ASSQDLTGYNSPLH
TRBJ2-7 | TRBV2 | ASSDGSVNEQY
TRBJ2-1 | TRBV30 | AWSLGLAGGGEQF
TRBJ2-2 | TRBV19 | ASTNPRAGGNTGELF
TRBJ2-7 | TRBV29-1 | SVRRDEQY
TRBJ2-3 | TRBV6-5 | ASSYSGTDTQY
TRBJ1-1 | TRBV4-3 | ASSRVGQPIQNTEAF
TRBJ2-1 | TRBV19 | ASSRDPPLAGGRNEQF
TRBJ2-1 | TRBV6-4 | ASSDAQGATDEQF
TRBJ2-5 | TRBV9 | ASSAFQGQGETQY
TRBJ2-7 | TRBV10-3 | AISEPGQEWNYEQY
TRBJ2-1 | TRBV29-1 | SVEDLLLLKGGNEQF
TRBJ2-4 | TRBV10-3 | AISDPTGAKNIQY
TRBJ2-7 | TRBV6-5 | ASSYSGTGGVYEQY
TRBJ1-2 | TRBV2 | ASREAFNYGYT
TRBJ2-7 | TRBV7-3 | ASSLSGTGDEQY
TRBJ2-7 | TRBV7-8 | ASSLARRLSRGEQY
TRBJ1-3 | TRBV28 | ASSLQSTGSGNTIY
TRBJ1-2 | TRBV5-4 | ASSLRGYGYT
TRBJ2-1 | TRBV23-1 | ASSQDTGTETYNEQF
TRBJ2-5 | TRBV9 | ASSDLRGLETQY